A selection of T cell receptor beta chains follows, all from one sample in a study of patients and donors after allogeneic stem cell transplantation. Each CDR3 protein gets one entry after TCRdb re-called the RT-PCR reads with MiXCR. Of about 230,000 distinct CDR3 sequences in the sample, 14% were seen once. Sequenced material: blood, either unsorted or a sorted T cell fraction (not recorded which). These receptors all stem from a human donor who was either an allogeneic HSCT recipient or a stem cell or donor lymphocyte infusion donor (not recorded which). It is not recorded whose cells these are; they may come from a transplant donor. Both conserved end residues are part of each CDR3. A D gene is named only where the DNA matches it firmly. Size is stated for part of the rows, as once, few or many counts, or as a class when the clone is expanded.

TRBV3-1	TRBD2	few	TRBJ2-1	TGTGCCAGCAGCCAAGGGACTAGCAGAAACAATGAGCAGTTCTTC	CASSQGTSRNNEQFF
TRBV29-1	TRBD2	-	TRBJ2-1	TGCAGCGGGAGGACTAGCGGCCGAACGAATGAGCAGTTCTTC	CSGRTSGRTNEQFF
TRBV7-3	TRBD2	many	TRBJ2-2	TGTGCCAGCAGCTTATCGGGGGGGGACACCGGGGAGCTGTTTTTT	CASSLSGGDTGELFF
TRBV3-1	-	many	TRBJ1-4	TGTGCCAGCAGCCAAAAGGGTAGGGGTGAAAAACTGTTTTTT	CASSQKGRGEKLFF
TRBV18	-	few	TRBJ2-4	TGTGCCAGCTCACCTGAAGGACTAAACATTCAGTACTTC	CASSPEGLNIQYF
TRBV9	-	few	TRBJ2-7	TGTGCCAGCAGCGTTTCGGAAACCTACGAGCAGTACTTC	CASSVSETYEQYF
TRBV20-1	-	-	TRBJ2-7	TGCAGTGCTTCTCCGGACTGGACGACCGCCTACGAGCAGTACTTC	CSASPDWTTAYEQYF
TRBV20-1	-	-	TRBJ2-1	TGCAGTGCTAGTCCTTTCTCCAATGAGCAGTTCTTC	CSASPFSNEQFF
TRBV12-3/TRBV12-4	-	many	TRBJ1-4	TGTGCCAGCAGTCCAATAACTGGGGGGCGTGAAAAACTGTTTTTT	CASSPITGGREKLFF
TRBV12-3/TRBV12-4	TRBD1	many	TRBJ1-4	TGTGCCAGCAGTACCCGACAGGGAAGAGAAAAACTGTTTTTT	CASSTRQGREKLFF
TRBV5-4	-	-	TRBJ1-2	TGTGCCAGCAGCTTGCGGCAGGGAGGCTATGGCTACACCTTC	CASSLRQGGYGYTF
TRBV30	-	few	TRBJ2-1	TGTGCCTGGAGTGTACGGGTAGGGAATGAGCAGTTCTTC	CAWSVRVGNEQFF
TRBV5-1	TRBD2	many	TRBJ2-3	TGCGCCAGCAGCTTAACTAGCGGGAGGGCCGATACGCAGTATTTT	CASSLTSGRADTQYF
TRBV7-9	TRBD1	few	TRBJ2-5	TGTGCCAGCAGCCGAGCAGGGGGCAGGGAGACCCAGTACTTC	CASSRAGGRETQYF
TRBV7-4	TRBD2	-	TRBJ2-3	TGTGCCAGCAGTCGAAGAGGGCCTAGCGGGAGAGTCTCAGATACGCAGTATTTT	CASSRRGPSGRVSDTQYF
TRBV20-1	-	-	TRBJ1-5	TGCAGTGCTGAGGATGGTAATCAGCCCCAGCATTTT	CSAEDGNQPQHF
TRBV10-3	TRBD1	few	TRBJ1-1	TGTGCCATCAGTGAGGGCAGGGGGTACACTGAAGCTTTCTTT	CAISEGRGYTEAFF
TRBV5-1	-	many	TRBJ1-1	TGCGCCAGCAGCTTGGTGGCAGGGACGAACACTGAAGCTTTCTTT	CASSLVAGTNTEAFF
TRBV7-9	TRBD1	-	TRBJ1-4	TGTGCCAGCAGCTTAAGCGGACAGGGGGCGAGCGAAAAACTGTTTTTT	CASSLSGQGASEKLFF
TRBV7-6	TRBD2	-	TRBJ2-2	TGTGCCAGCACCCGACTAGCGGGAGGCACCGGGGAGCTGTTTTTT	CASTRLAGGTGELFF
TRBV7-7	-	-	TRBJ2-1	TGTGCCAGCAGCTCAACAGGGAATGAGCAGTTCTTC	CASSSTGNEQFF
TRBV28	TRBD1	many	TRBJ1-2	TGTGCCAGCAGTTCCCAGGGACAGGCGAACTATGGCTACACCTTC	CASSSQGQANYGYTF
TRBV12-3/TRBV12-4	-	many	TRBJ1-3	TGTGCCAGCTTAGGCCCGGGATTCTCTGGAAACACCATATATTTT	CASLGPGFSGNTIYF
TRBV12-3/TRBV12-4	TRBD1	-	TRBJ1-1	TGTGCCAGCAGTTCCCAGGACAGGGTGAAGAACACTGAAGCTTTCTTT	CASSSQDRVKNTEAFF
TRBV19	TRBD2	few	TRBJ2-3	TGTGCCAGTAGCCTAGCGGGAGATCCCACAGATACGCAGTATTTT	CASSLAGDPTDTQYF
TRBV20-1	-	-	TRBJ2-3	TGCAGTGCTAGAGGAGTGACTTCACGGACAGATACGCAGTATTTT	CSARGVTSRTDTQYF
TRBV7-2	-	many	TRBJ2-1	TGTGCCAGCAGCTTCCCACAGTTTTACAATGAGCAGTTCTTC	CASSFPQFYNEQFF
TRBV5-8	TRBD1	few	TRBJ1-4	TGTGCCAGCAGCTTGGAAGGGACAGGGGATGAAAAACTGTTTTTT	CASSLEGTGDEKLFF
TRBV27	-	-	TRBJ2-7	TGTGCCAGCAGTTTATCCCTAAGTTACGACGAGCAGTACTTC	CASSLSLSYDEQYF
TRBV20-1	TRBD1	-	TRBJ1-1	TGCAGTGCCCCGGGACAGGGGTACGCCACGGGCATGAACACTGAAGCTTTCTTT	CSAPGQGYATGMNTEAFF
TRBV5-5	-	few	TRBJ1-4	TGTGCCAGCAGCTTGAATCATGGGATGAATGAAAAACTGTTTTTT	CASSLNHGMNEKLFF
TRBV7-2	TRBD1	-	TRBJ1-4	TGTGCCAGCGCGGGACAGCTTAATGAAAAACTGTTTTTT	CASAGQLNEKLFF
TRBV6-1	-	many	TRBJ1-1	TGTGCCAGCAGGCCCTCCAATATGAACACTGAAGCTTTCTTT	CASRPSNMNTEAFF
TRBV24-1	TRBD1	few	TRBJ2-3	TGTGCCACCAGAGGGGACAGGGGGCGAGGTACAGATACGCAGTATTTT	CATRGDRGRGTDTQYF
TRBV4-3	-	many	TRBJ2-6	TGCGCCAGCAGCCAAGAGGGACATTGGGGGGGGGCCAACGTCCTGACTTTC	CASSQEGHWGGANVLTF
TRBV28	-	few	TRBJ2-7	TGTGCCAGCAGTTATAAGATCTCCTACGAGCAGTACTTC	CASSYKISYEQYF
TRBV4-1	-	few	TRBJ2-6	TGCGCCAGCAGCCAATTCCCGGCTGGGGCCAACGTCCTGACTTTC	CASSQFPAGANVLTF
TRBV9	-	-	TRBJ2-3	TGTGCCAGCAGCGTAGCCGGGGTTTCCACAGATACGCAGTATTTT	CASSVAGVSTDTQYF
TRBV20-1	-	-	TRBJ2-3	TGCAGTGCTAGAGATCCTGGGGTAAACACAGATACGCAGTATTTT	CSARDPGVNTDTQYF
TRBV6-2/TRBV6-3	TRBD2	-	TRBJ2-7	TGTGCCAGCACCCGGGATAGCGGGAGCTCCTACGAGCAGTACTTC	CASTRDSGSSYEQYF
TRBV11-2	TRBD1	few	TRBJ1-1	TGTGCCAGCAGCATAGACAGGGGGACTGAAGCTTTCTTT	CASSIDRGTEAFF
TRBV5-1	-	-	TRBJ2-7	TGCGCCAGCAGCTTGGCGGGAAACCAAGCCTACGAGCAGTACTTC	CASSLAGNQAYEQYF
TRBV3-1	-	-	TRBJ2-7	TGTGCCAGCAGCGGGGTCAGGGTATACGAGCAGTACTTC	CASSGVRVYEQYF
TRBV7-2	-	many	TRBJ2-7	TGTGCCAGCAGCCTAGGGGGGACAGACAACGAGCAGTACTTC	CASSLGGTDNEQYF
TRBV20-1	-	-	TRBJ1-2	TGCAGTGCTAGAGATATAGCCTGGGCAGCCGGAGGGTATGGCTACACCTTC	CSARDIAWAAGGYGYTF
TRBV7-8	TRBD1	-	TRBJ1-5	TGTGCCAGCAGCATACAGGGGGCCCGAAATCAGCCCCAGCATTTT	CASSIQGARNQPQHF
TRBV6-2/TRBV6-3	TRBD1	-	TRBJ2-7	TGTGCCAGCAGTTACAGGGGCGCCGGGACAGGGAGATCCTACGAGCAGTACTTC	CASSYRGAGTGRSYEQYF
TRBV7-9	-	-	TRBJ1-2	TGTGCCAGCAGCTTGATCGGGGAGGGCTACACCTTC	CASSLIGEGYTF
TRBV5-6	TRBD1	many	TRBJ2-2	TGTGCCAGCAGCCCACTGGGCAGGGGCAGGGGGACCGGGGAGCTGTTTTTT	CASSPLGRGRGTGELFF
TRBV27	-	many	TRBJ1-2	TGTGCCAGCAGTCGACAGGACCGCCCGGTGAGCTACACCTTC	CASSRQDRPVSYTF
TRBV29-1	TRBD1	many	TRBJ1-1	TGCAGCGTCCTTGGGACAGGGGCGGGCACTGAAGCTTTCTTT	CSVLGTGAGTEAFF
TRBV6-2/TRBV6-3	TRBD2	once	TRBJ2-5	TGTGCCAGCGGGACTAAGTACCTGTTCCAAGAGACCCAGTACTTC	CASGTKYLFQETQYF
TRBV19	TRBD1	-	TRBJ2-7	TGTGCCAGTAGCAAGACCGGACAGGCCTACGAGCAGTACTTC	CASSKTGQAYEQYF